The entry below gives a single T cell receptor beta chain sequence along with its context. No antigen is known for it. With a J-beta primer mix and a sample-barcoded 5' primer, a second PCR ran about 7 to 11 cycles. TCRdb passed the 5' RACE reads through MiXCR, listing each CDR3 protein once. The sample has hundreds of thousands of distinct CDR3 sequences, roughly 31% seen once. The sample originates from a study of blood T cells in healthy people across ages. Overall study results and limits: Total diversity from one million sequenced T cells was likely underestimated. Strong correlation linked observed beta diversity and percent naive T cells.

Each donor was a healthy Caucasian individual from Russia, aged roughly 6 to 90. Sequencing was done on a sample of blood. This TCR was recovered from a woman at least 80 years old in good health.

CDR3 sequence: CASSGAQNLSTSYEQYF. The CDR3 bases are TGTGCCAGCAGCGGCGCCCAGAACTTGTCGACCTCCTACGAGCAGTACTTC. This chain uses TRBV9 with TRBJ2-7; D uncertain. The CDR3 totals 17 residues. The ends were cut back, 3 bases at V and 0 bases at J, with 19 bases in the middle. Germline CDR1 is SGDLS and CDR2 is YYNGEE.